Listed below are T cell receptor beta chains from one sample, sequenced in a study of cytomegalovirus exposure and HLA in healthy donors. Sequencing used immunoSEQ multiplex PCR; TCRdb keeps in-frame clones, though not all of them. This table holds roughly 120,000 clones, about 72% found once. Sequencing used PBMCs. The receptors shown here come from a man between 50 and 59 years old in good health and CMV-seropositive. Each CDR3 is given with its conserved first and last residue. D genes are given only for firm matches. Expanded clones are given a class, and other clones once, few, many or no size at all.

>14|NA|NA|TRBV6-5|TRBJ2-5
CASRGAVLQETQYF
TGTGCCAGCCGGGGGGCTGTTCTCCAAGAGACCCAGTACTTC
>14|NA|NA|TRBV6-5|TRBJ1-5
CASSYSYRNQPQHF
TGTGCCAGCAGTTACTCGTATCGGAATCAGCCCCAGCATTTT
>15|NA|NA|TRBV6-1|TRBJ2-2
CAVSRTGSVTGELFF
TGTGCCGTATCCAGGACGGGGTCGGTCACCGGGGAGCTGTTTTTT
>14|TRBD1|NA|TRBV7-8|TRBJ1-4
CASSVDRGGEKLFF
TGTGCCAGCAGCGTGGACAGGGGAGGGGAAAAACTGTTTTTT
>15|TRBD1|NA|TRBV6-1|TRBJ2-1
CASSSNPSQTGMVFF
TGTGCCAGCAGTTCGAACCCGAGCCAGACAGGGATGGTGTTCTTC
>16|NA|NA|TRBV19|TRBJ2-7
CASSIVPGVPRPEQYF
TGTGCCAGTAGTATAGTTCCGGGGGTCCCTCGGCCTGAGCAGTACTTC
>17|TRBD1|NA|TRBV5-1|TRBJ1-2
CASSPISGTGVASGYTF
TGCGCCAGCAGCCCAATTTCCGGGACAGGGGTTGCAAGTGGCTACACCTTC
>16|TRBD1|NA|TRBV7-2|TRBJ1-3
CASSRTGGVRRNTIYF
TGTGCCAGCTCCAGGACAGGGGGGGTGCGTAGAAACACCATATATTTT
>13|TRBD2|NA|TRBV2|TRBJ2-7
CASLSGTSYEQYF
TGTGCCAGCCTTAGCGGGACCTCCTACGAGCAGTACTTC
>16|TRBD1|NA|TRBV13|TRBJ2-3
CASRAYGQGRADTQYF
TGTGCCAGCAGGGCCTACGGACAGGGGAGGGCAGATACGCAGTATTTT
>17|TRBD1|NA|TRBV4-1|TRBJ1-2
CASSQEPGQARNYGYTF
TGCGCCAGCAGCCAAGAACCAGGACAGGCCAGAAACTATGGCTACACCTTC
>15|TRBD1|NA|TRBV7-2|TRBJ2-1
CASSLALGTDNEQFF
TGTGCCAGCAGCTTAGCGCTTGGGACAGACAATGAGCAGTTCTTC
>15|NA|NA|TRBV5-1|TRBJ1-6
CASRTGQFYNSPLHF
TGCGCCAGCAGGACCGGACAGTTTTATAATTCACCCCTCCACTTT
>14|NA|NA|TRBV5-6|TRBJ2-7
CASSTDNVYYEQYF
TGTGCCAGCAGCACCGACAATGTTTACTACGAGCAGTACTTC
>15|TRBD2|NA|TRBV10-1|TRBJ2-2
CASSEHGRGTGELFF
TGCGCCAGCAGTGAGCACGGGAGGGGCACCGGGGAGCTGTTTTTT
>14|NA|NA|TRBV5-1|TRBJ2-3
CASSRNRLTDTQYF
TGCGCCAGCAGCCGAAACCGACTTACAGATACGCAGTATTTT
>13|TRBD1|NA|TRBV5-1|TRBJ2-2
CASRGQTTGELFF
TGCGCCAGCAGGGGACAGACCACCGGGGAGCTGTTTTTT
>14|TRBD1|NA|TRBV6-1|TRBJ1-2
CASSGDRTGYGYTF
TGTGCCAGCAGTGGGGACAGAACGGGATATGGCTACACCTTC
>15|TRBD2|NA|TRBV9|TRBJ2-5
CASSDGTSGGFPQYF
TGTGCCAGCAGCGATGGGACTAGCGGGGGATTTCCCCAGTACTTC
>14|NA|few|TRBV6-5|TRBJ1-1
CASSSQGGNTEAFF
TGTGCCAGCAGTTCCCAAGGGGGGAACACTGAAGCTTTCTTT
>16|TRBD2|NA|TRBV7-7|TRBJ2-5
CASSPGTSGLQETQYF
TGTGCTAGCAGCCCCGGGACTAGCGGGTTACAAGAGACCCAGTACTTC
>16|TRBD1|NA|TRBV5-4|TRBJ2-5
CASSLDGTGRGETQYF
TGTGCCAGCAGCTTGGACGGGACAGGGCGAGGAGAGACCCAGTACTTC
>13|TRBD1|NA|TRBV30|TRBJ1-2
CAWSVKGARGYTF
TGTGCCTGGAGTGTAAAGGGGGCCCGGGGCTACACCTTC
>17|TRBD2|once|TRBV4-3|TRBJ2-1
CASSQGGLAESFYEQFF
TGCGCCAGCAGCCAGGGGGGACTAGCGGAGAGTTTCTATGAGCAGTTCTTC
>14|NA|NA|TRBV6-6|TRBJ1-3
CASSRGGSGNTIYF
TGTGCCAGCAGTAGGGGGGGCTCTGGAAACACCATATATTTT
>13|NA|NA|TRBV4-1|TRBJ1-1
CASSQGSGRGCFF
TGCGCCAGCAGCCAAGGCTCCGGACGGGGATGTTTCTTT
>16|TRBD2|NA|TRBV5-1|TRBJ2-1
CASSFTTSGSGNEQFF
TGCGCCAGCAGCTTCACGACTAGCGGGAGCGGGAATGAGCAGTTCTTC
>16|TRBD1|once|TRBV28|TRBJ1-1
CASSLAGGARNTEAFF
TGTGCCAGCAGTTTGGCAGGGGGCGCCCGGAACACTGAAGCTTTCTTT
>16|TRBD1|few|TRBV27|TRBJ1-2
CASSLSGTGAFGGYTF
TGTGCCAGCAGTTTATCGGGTACAGGGGCTTTCGGTGGCTACACCTTC
>14|NA|NA|TRBV28|TRBJ1-1
CASRGSGGLTEAFF
TGTGCCAGCAGGGGTAGCGGGGGGCTCACTGAAGCTTTCTTT
>15|NA|few|TRBV11-2|TRBJ1-5
CASSLDQQGNQPQHF
TGTGCCAGCAGCTTAGATCAGCAGGGAAATCAGCCCCAGCATTTT
>14|NA|few|TRBV7-9|TRBJ2-1
CASSLGSSRDEQFF
TGTGCCAGCAGCTTAGGGTCTTCGAGGGATGAGCAGTTCTTC
>16|TRBD1|once|TRBV10-3|TRBJ1-2
CAIREGQDLANYGYTF
TGTGCCATCAGGGAGGGACAGGACCTAGCTAACTATGGCTACACCTTC
>12|NA|few|TRBV30|TRBJ1-1
CAWRRGNTEAFF
TGTGCCTGGAGAAGGGGGAACACTGAAGCTTTCTTT
>16|TRBD2|NA|TRBV6-4|TRBJ2-1
CASSVTSSSSYNEQFF
TGTGCCAGCAGTGTGACTAGCAGCAGCTCCTACAATGAGCAGTTCTTC
>16|TRBD2|NA|TRBV28|TRBJ2-3
CASRGRLAGVTDTQYF
TGTGCCAGCAGGGGAAGGCTAGCGGGGGTCACAGATACGCAGTATTTT
>15|NA|NA|TRBV6-4|TRBJ1-1
CASSDVPGGYTEAFF
TGTGCCAGCAGTGACGTACCGGGAGGGTACACTGAAGCTTTCTTT
>15|NA|NA|TRBV7-2|TRBJ2-7
CASSLAAERSYEQYF
TGTGCCAGCAGCTTAGCGGCGGAGCGATCCTACGAGCAGTACTTC
>15|NA|NA|TRBV28|TRBJ1-2
CASRAGGGFGDGYTF
TGTGCCAGCAGAGCCGGAGGAGGGTTTGGGGATGGCTACACCTTC
>15|TRBD2|NA|TRBV5-1|TRBJ2-3
CASSPGLAKTDTQYF
TGCGCCAGCAGCCCGGGACTAGCGAAAACAGATACGCAGTATTTT
>15|NA|NA|TRBV2|TRBJ1-1
CASSERPGQGSKAFF
TGTGCCAGCAGTGAGAGGCCCGGGCAGGGTAGTAAAGCTTTCTTT
>17|NA|NA|TRBV5-1|TRBJ2-7
CASSLVGQWQGKQEQYF
TGCGCCAGCAGCTTGGTAGGTCAGTGGCAGGGAAAGCAAGAGCAGTACTTC
>14|NA|NA|TRBV7-3|TRBJ1-1
CASSLGGSNTEAFF
TGTGCCAGCAGCTTGGGAGGGTCGAACACTGAAGCTTTCTTT
>14|NA|NA|TRBV19|TRBJ2-5
CASSKTADQETQYF
TGTGCCAGTAGCAAGACAGCCGATCAAGAGACCCAGTACTTC